This entry describes one TCR beta chain. The sample originates from a study of blood T cell repertoires in COVID-19. The germline V gene encodes CDR1 SQVTM and CDR2 ANQGSEA. CDR3 length equals 14 residues. Unmatched junction bases numbered 7, after V lost 6 bases and J lost 8 bases. Profiling relied on immunoSEQ multiplex PCR, and the TCRdb table lists in-frame clones only, not all of them. This table holds about 130,000 clones, about 80% found once. The chain couples TRBV29-1 to TRBJ1-6, with TRBD1 identical over 10 bases. This TCR was sampled from a man aged 50 to 59 who had recovered from COVID-19. The sequenced material came from PBMCs or T cells enriched from blood (not recorded which). The CDR3 loop is CSVAGTGEHSPLHF. CDR3 nucleotides: TGCAGCGTCGCCGGGACAGGGGAGCATTCACCCCTCCACTTT.